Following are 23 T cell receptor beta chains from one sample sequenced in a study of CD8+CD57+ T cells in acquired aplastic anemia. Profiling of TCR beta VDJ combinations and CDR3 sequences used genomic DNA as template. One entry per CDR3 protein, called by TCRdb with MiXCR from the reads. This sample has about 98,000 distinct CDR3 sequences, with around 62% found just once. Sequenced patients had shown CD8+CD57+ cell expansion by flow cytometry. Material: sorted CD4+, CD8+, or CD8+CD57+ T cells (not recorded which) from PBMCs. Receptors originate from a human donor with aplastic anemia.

CDR3 coding DNA: TGTGCCAGCAGCGTAACCTATAGCACTGAAGCTTTCTTT. Translated: CASSVTYSTEAFF. The J gene is TRBJ1-1, the V gene TRBV9, with D unclear. This CDR3 comprises 13 residues. Trimming took off 1 base at V and 4 bases at J, with 8 bases between the two ends. CDR1 and CDR2 from the germline V gene are SGDLS and YYNGEE.

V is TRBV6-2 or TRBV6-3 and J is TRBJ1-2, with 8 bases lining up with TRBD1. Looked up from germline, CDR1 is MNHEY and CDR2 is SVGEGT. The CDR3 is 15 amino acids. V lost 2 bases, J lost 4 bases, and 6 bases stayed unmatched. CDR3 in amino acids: CASSYPGQGVYGYTF. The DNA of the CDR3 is TGTGCCAGCAGTTACCCTGGACAGGGAGTCTATGGCTACACCTTC.

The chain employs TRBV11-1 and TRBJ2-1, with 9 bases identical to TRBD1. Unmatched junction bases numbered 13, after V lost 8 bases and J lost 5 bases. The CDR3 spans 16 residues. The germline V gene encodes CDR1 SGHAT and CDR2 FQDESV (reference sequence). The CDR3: CASLYGRGQGDNEQFF. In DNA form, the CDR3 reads TGTGCCAGCCTCTACGGTAGGGGACAGGGCGACAATGAGCAGTTCTTC.

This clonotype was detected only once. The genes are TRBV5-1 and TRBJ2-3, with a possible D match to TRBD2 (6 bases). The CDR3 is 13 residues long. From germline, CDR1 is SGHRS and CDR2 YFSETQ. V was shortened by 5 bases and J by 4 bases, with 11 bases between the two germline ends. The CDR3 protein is CASRAGTPDTQYF. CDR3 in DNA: TGCGCCAGCAGAGCGGGTACCCCAGATACGCAGTATTTT.

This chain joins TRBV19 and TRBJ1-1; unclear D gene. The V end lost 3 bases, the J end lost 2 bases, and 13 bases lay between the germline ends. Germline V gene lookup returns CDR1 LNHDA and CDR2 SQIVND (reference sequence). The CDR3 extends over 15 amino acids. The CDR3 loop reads CASSMSVILNTEAFF. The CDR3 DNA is TGTGCCAGTAGTATGAGTGTCATCCTAAACACTGAAGCTTTCTTT. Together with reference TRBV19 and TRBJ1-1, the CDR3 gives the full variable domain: DGGITQSPKYLFRKEGQNVTLSCEQNLNHDAMYWYRQDPGQGLRLIYYSQIVNDFQKGDIAEGYSVSREKKESFPLTVTSAQKNPTAFYLCASSMSVILNTEAFFGQGTRLTVV.

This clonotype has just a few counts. CDR3 loop: CSVGAGGGGTEAFF. The CDR3 bases are TGCAGCGTTGGCGCAGGGGGCGGTGGCACTGAAGCTTTCTTT. The chain has TRBV29-1 and TRBJ1-1, with 8 bases fitting TRBD1. Trimming removed 4 bases from V and 4 bases from J; junction bases left unmatched: 8. Per the germline V gene, CDR1 is SQVTM and CDR2 is ANQGSEA. This CDR3 has 14 amino acids.

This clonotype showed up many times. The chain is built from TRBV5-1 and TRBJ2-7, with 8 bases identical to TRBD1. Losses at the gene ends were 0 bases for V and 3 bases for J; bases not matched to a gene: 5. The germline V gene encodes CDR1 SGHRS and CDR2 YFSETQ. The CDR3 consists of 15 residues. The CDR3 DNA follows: TGCGCCAGCAGCTTGGCATGGACAGGGCACTACGAGCAGTACTTC. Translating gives CASSLAWTGHYEQYF.

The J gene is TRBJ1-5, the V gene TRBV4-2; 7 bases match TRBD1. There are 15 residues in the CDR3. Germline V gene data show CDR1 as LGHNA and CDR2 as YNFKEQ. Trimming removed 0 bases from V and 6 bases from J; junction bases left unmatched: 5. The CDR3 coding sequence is TGTGCCAGCAGCCAAGACCGGACAGGTACTCAGCCCCAGCATTTT. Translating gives CASSQDRTGTQPQHF.

CDR3: CASSDSGTPEENADTQYF. CDR3 nucleotide sequence: TGCGCCAGCAGTGATTCCGGGACGCCAGAAGAGAACGCAGATACGCAGTATTTT. The chain has TRBV10-1 and TRBJ2-3; either TRBD1 or TRBD2 may supply D (5 bases each). Germline loops: CDR1 WNHNN, CDR2 SYGVQD (reference sequence). With 3 bases removed from V and 4 bases from J, the gap between germline ends came to 23 bases. The CDR3 runs 18 residues.

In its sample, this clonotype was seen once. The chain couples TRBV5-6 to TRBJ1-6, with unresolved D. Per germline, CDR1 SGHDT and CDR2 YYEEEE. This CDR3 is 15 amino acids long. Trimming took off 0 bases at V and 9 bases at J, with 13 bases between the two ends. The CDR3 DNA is TGTGCCAGCAGCTTGGCCCCGATCCCGGGTTCACCCCTCCACTTT. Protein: CASSLAPIPGSPLHF.

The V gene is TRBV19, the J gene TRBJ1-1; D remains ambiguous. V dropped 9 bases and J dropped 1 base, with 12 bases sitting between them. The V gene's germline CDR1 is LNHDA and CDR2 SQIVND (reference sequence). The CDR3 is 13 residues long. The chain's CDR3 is CASAGRPNTEAFF. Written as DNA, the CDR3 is TGTGCCAGCGCAGGACGCCCGAACACTGAAGCTTTCTTT.

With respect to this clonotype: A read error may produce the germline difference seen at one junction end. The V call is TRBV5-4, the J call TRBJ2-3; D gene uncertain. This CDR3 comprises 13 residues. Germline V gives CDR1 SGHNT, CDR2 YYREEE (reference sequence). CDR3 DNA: TGTGCCAGCAGCTTGGAATCAGCAGATACACAGTATTTT. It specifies CASSLESADTQYF.

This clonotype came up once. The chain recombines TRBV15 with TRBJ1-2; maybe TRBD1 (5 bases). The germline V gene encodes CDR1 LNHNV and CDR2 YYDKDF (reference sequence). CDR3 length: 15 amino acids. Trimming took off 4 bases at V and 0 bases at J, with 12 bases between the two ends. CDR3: CATSKPTEANYGYTF. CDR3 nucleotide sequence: TGTGCCACCAGCAAACCGACAGAGGCTAACTATGGCTACACCTTC.

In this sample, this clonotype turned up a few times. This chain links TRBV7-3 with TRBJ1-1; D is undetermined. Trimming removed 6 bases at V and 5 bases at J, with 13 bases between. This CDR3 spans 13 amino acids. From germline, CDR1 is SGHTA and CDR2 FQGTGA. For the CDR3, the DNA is TGTGCCAGCAGGCAAAATGCGTTTACTGAAGCTTTCTTT. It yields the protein CASRQNAFTEAFF.

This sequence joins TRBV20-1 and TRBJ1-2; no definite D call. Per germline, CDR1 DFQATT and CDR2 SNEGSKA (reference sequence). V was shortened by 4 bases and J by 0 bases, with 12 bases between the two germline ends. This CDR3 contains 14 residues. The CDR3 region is CSAIDGESNYGYTF. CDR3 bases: TGCAGTGCTATAGATGGAGAGTCTAACTATGGCTACACCTTC.

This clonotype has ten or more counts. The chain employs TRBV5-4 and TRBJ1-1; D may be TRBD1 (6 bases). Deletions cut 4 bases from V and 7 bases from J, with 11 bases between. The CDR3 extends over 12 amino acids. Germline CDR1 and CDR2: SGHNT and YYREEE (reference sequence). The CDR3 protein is CASSGLQGEAFF. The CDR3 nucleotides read TGTGCCAGCAGCGGGCTACAGGGTGAAGCTTTCTTT.

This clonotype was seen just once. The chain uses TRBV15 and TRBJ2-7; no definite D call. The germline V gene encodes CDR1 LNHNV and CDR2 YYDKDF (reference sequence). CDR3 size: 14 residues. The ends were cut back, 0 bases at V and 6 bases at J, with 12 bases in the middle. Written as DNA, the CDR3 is TGTGCCACCAGCAGAGATATCGGTTCGCGCGAGCAGTACTTC. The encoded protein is CATSRDIGSREQYF.

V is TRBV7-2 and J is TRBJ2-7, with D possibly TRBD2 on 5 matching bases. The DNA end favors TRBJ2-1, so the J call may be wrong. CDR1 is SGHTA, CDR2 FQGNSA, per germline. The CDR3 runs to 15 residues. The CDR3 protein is CASSLRRGSYNEQFF. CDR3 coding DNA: TGTGCCAGCAGCCTCAGACGGGGATCCTACAATGAGCAGTTCTTC.

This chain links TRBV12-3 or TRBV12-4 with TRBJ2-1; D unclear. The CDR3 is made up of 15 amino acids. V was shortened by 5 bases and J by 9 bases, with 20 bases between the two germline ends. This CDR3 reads CASSPDLYSLSEQFF. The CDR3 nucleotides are TGTGCCAGCAGTCCGGACCTATACAGTCTAAGTGAGCAGTTCTTC.

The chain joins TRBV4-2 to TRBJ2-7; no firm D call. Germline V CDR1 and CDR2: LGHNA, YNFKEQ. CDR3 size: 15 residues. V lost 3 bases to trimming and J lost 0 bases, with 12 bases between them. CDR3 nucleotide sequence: TGTGCCAGCAGCCAGGCGGCCAGCGTCTCCTACGAGCAGTACTTC. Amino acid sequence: CASSQAASVSYEQYF.

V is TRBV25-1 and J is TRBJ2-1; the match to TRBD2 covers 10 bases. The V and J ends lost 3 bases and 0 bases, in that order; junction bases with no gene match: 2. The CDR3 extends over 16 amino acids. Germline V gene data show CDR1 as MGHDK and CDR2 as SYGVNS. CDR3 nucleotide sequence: TGTGCCAGCAGTGATTCTAGCGGGAGCTCCTACAATGAGCAGTTCTTC. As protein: CASSDSSGSSYNEQFF.

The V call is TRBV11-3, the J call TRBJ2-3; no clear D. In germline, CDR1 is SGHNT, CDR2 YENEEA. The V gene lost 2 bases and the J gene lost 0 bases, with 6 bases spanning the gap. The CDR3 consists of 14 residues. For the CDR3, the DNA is TGTGCCAGCAGCTTAAAGGCCAGCACAGATACGCAGTATTTT. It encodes CASSLKASTDTQYF.

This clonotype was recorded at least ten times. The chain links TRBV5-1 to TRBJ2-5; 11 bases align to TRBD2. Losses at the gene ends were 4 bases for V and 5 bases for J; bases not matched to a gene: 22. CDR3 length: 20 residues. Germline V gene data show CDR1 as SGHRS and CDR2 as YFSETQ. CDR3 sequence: CASSLPTNTLTSGSFETQYF. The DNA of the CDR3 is TGCGCCAGCAGCCTTCCCACCAACACTTTAACTAGCGGGAGCTTTGAGACCCAGTACTTC.